The sequence of this T cell receptor beta chain was determined in a study of T-cell memory formation after mild COVID-19. Worth noting for this clonotype: Its target is unknown.

MiXCR, applied by TCRdb to the 5' RACE reads, yields one record per CDR3 protein. Here the sample spans 250,000 to 350,000 distinct CDR3 sequences, roughly a fifth being singletons. Germline loops: CDR1 SEHNR, CDR2 FQNEAQ (reference sequence). V was shortened by 4 bases and J by 16 bases, with 22 bases between the two germline ends. The CDR3 spans 14 residues. Study-wide points: Pre-infection memory held some responding clones, suggesting pre-existing cross-reactive T cells responded. SARS-CoV-2 specificity of second-wave clones peaking day 37 was unconfirmed. CM and EM subsets held most contracting CD4+ clones; EMRA held CD8+ ones.

V usage is TRBV7-9 and J usage is TRBJ2-2, with D maybe TRBD1 (6 bases). The sequence came from a man aged 18 to 30 who had mild COVID-19 (a few samples of this study predate the infection). Cell type and time point are not known. Sequencing input: PBMCs or a T cell subset sorted from them (not recorded which). CDR3 sequence: CASSSTGIPVDQFF. The DNA for the CDR3 is TGTGCCAGCAGCTCGACAGGCATACCGGTCGATCAGTTTTTT.